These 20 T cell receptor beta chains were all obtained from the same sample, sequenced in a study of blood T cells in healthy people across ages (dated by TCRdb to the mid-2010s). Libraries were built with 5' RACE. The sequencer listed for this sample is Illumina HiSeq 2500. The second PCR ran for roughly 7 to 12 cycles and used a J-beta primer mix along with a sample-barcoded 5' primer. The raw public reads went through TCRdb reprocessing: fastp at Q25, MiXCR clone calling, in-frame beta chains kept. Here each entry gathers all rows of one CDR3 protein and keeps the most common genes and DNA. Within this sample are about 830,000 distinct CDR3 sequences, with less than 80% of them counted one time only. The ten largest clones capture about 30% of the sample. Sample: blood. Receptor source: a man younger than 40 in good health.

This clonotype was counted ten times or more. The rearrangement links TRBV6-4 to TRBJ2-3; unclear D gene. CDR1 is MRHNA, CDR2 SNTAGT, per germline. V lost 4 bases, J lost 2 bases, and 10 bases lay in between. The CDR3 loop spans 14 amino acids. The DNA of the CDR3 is TGTGCCAGCAGTGCTGACTCTGACACAGATACGCAGTATTTT. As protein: CASSADSDTDTQYF.

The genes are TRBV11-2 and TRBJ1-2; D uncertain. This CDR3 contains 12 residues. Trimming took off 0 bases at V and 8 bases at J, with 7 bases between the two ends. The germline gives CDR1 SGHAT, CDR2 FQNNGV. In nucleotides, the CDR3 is TGTGCCAGCAGCTTAGACCGCCGGGGCTACACCTTC. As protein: CASSLDRRGYTF.

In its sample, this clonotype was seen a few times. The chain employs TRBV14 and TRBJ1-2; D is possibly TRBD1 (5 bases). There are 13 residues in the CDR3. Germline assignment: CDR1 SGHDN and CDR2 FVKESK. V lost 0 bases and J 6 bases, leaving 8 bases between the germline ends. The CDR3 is CASSQEQADGYTF. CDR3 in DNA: TGTGCCAGCAGCCAAGAACAGGCCGATGGCTACACCTTC.

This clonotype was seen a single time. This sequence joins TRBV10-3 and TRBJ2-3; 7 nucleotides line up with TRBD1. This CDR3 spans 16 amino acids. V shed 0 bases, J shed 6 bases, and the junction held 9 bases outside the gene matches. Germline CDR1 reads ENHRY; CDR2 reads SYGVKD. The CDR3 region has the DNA TGTGCCATCAGTGAGTCGAAACAGGGGTCCTTGGATACGCAGTATTTT. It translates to CAISESKQGSLDTQYF.

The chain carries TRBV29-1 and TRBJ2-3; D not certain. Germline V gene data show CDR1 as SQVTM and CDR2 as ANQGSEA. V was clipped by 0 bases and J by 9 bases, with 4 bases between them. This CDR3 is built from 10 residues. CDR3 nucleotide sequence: TGCAGCGTTGAAGAAGGCACGCAGTATTTT. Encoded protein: CSVEEGTQYF.

The CDR3 is CATNAEGTDTQYF. CDR3 bases: TGTGCCACCAACGCGGAGGGGACAGATACGCAGTATTTT. J is TRBJ2-3 and V is TRBV12-3 or TRBV12-4; maybe TRBD2 (6 bases). The CDR3 spans 13 residues. The V gene lost 10 bases and the J gene lost 3 bases, with 14 bases spanning the gap.

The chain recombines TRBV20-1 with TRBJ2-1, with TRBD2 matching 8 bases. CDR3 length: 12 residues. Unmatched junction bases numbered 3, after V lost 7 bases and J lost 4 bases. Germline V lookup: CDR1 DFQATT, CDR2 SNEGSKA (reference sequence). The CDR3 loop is CSGSGGYNEQFF. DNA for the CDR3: TGCAGTGGAAGCGGGGGTTACAATGAGCAGTTCTTC.

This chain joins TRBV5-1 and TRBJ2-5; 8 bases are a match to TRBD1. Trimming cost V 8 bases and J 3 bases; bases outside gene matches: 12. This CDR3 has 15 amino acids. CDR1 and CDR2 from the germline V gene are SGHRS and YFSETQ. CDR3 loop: CASGALGQDEETQYF. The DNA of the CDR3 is TGCGCCAGTGGGGCTTTGGGACAGGACGAAGAGACCCAGTACTTC.

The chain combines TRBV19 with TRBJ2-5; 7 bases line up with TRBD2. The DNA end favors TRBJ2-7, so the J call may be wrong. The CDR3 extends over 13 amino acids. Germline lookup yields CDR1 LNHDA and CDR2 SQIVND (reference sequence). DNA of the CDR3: TGTGCCAGTAGTATCGCGGGGGTTTACGAGCAGTACTTC. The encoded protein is CASSIAGVYEQYF.

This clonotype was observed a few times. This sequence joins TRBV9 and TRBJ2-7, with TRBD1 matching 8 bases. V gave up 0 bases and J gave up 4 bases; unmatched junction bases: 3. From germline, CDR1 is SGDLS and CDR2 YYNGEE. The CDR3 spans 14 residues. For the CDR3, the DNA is TGTGCCAGCAGCGTAGACCAGGGGGCTTACGAGCAGTACTTC. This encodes CASSVDQGAYEQYF.

In DNA form, the CDR3 reads TGTGCCAGCAGCCAACCCCCGTACGGACTAGCGGGGGGGTCGGGAGAGACCCAGTACTTC. Residues: CASSQPPYGLAGGSGETQYF. The chain carries TRBV6-1 and TRBJ2-5; 15 nucleotides agree with TRBD2. The CDR3 sequence is 20 residues long. CDR1 and CDR2 (germline): MNHNS, SASEGT. V shed 6 bases and J 4 bases; nucleotides not matched to a gene: 18.

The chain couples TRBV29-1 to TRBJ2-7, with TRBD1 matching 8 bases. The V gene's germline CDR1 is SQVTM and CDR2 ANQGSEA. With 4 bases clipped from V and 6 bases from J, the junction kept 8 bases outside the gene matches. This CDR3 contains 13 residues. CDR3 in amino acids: CSVVSGQGGEQYF. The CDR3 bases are TGCAGCGTTGTGTCAGGACAGGGAGGCGAGCAGTACTTC.

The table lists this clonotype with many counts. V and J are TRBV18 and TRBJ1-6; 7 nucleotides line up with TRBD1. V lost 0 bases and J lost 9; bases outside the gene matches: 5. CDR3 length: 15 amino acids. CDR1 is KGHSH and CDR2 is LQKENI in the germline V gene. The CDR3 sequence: CASSPPRSGGSPLHF. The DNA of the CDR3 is TGTGCCAGCTCACCACCGCGGTCAGGGGGTTCACCCCTCCACTTT.

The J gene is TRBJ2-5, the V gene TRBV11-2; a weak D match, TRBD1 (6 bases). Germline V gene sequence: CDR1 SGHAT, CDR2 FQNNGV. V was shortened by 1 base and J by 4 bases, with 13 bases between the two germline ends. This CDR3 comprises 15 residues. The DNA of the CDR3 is TGTGCCAGCAGCTTAGGGGGGCAGTTATTAGAGACCCAGTACTTC. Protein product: CASSLGGQLLETQYF.

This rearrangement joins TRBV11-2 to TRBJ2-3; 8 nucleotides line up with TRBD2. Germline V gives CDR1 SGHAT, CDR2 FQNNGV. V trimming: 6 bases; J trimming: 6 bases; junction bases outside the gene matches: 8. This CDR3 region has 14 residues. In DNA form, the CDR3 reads TGTGCCAGCAGTCGGACTAGCCCGGGGGATACGCAGTATTTT. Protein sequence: CASSRTSPGDTQYF.

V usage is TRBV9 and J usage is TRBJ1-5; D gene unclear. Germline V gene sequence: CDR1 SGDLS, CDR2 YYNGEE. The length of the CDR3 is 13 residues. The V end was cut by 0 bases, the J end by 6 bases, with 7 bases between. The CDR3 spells CASSVEGTQPQHF. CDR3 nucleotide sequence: TGTGCCAGCAGCGTAGAGGGAACTCAGCCCCAGCATTTT. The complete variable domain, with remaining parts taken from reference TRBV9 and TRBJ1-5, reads DSGVTQTPKHLITATGQRVTLRCSPRSGDLSVYWYQQSLDQGLQFLIQYYNGEERAKGNILERFSAQQFPDLHSELNLSSLELGDSALYFCASSVEGTQPQHFGDGTRLSIL.

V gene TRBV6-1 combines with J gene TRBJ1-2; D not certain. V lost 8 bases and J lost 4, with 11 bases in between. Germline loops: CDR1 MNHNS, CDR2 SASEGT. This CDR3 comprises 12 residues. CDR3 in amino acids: CASGERAYGYTF. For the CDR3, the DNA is TGTGCCAGCGGCGAGAGGGCCTATGGCTACACCTTC.

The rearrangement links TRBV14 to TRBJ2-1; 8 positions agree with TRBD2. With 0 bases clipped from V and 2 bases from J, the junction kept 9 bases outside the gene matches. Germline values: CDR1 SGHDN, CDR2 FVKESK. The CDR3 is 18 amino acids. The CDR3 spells CASSQEASGGLTYNEQFF. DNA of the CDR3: TGTGCCAGCAGCCAAGAAGCCAGCGGGGGCCTAACCTACAATGAGCAGTTCTTC. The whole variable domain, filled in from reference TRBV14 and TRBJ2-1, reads EAGVTQFPSHSVIEKGQTVTLRCDPISGHDNLYWYRRVMGKEIKFLLHFVKESKQDESGMPNNRFLAERTGGTYSTLKVQPAELEDSGVYFCASSQEASGGLTYNEQFFGPGTRLTVL.

CDR3: CASRLVVATNEKLFF. CDR3 in DNA: TGTGCCAGCAGACTCGTGGTTGCAACTAATGAAAAACTGTTTTTT. This chain links TRBV12-3 or TRBV12-4 with TRBJ1-4; no firm D call. V was cut by 6 bases and J by 0 bases, with 11 bases left in between. The CDR3 is made up of 15 amino acids.

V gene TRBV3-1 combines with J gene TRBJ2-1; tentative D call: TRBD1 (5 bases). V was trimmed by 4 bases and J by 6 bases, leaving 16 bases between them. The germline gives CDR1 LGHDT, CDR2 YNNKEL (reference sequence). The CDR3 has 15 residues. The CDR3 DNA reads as TGTGCCAGCAGCCTAGACCCGACAGATTTCAATGAGCAGTTCTTC. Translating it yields CASSLDPTDFNEQFF.